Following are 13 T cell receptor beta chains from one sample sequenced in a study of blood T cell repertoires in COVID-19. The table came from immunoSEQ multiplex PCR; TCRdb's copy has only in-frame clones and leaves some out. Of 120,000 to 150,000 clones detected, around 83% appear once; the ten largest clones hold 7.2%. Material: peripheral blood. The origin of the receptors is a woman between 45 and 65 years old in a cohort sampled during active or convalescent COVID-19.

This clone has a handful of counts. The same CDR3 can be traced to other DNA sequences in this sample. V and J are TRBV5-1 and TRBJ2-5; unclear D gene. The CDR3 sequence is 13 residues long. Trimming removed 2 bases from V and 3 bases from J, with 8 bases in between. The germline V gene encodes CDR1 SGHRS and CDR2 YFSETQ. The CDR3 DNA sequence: TGCGCCAGCAGCTTCGGCGGCAAAGAGACCCAGTACTTC. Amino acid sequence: CASSFGGKETQYF.

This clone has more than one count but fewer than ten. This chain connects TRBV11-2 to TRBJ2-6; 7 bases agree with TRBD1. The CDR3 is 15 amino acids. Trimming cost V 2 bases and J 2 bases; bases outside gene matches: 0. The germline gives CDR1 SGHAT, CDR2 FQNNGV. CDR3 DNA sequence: TGTGCCAGCAGCTTACAGGGGGCTGGGGCCAACGTCCTGACTTTC. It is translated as CASSLQGAGANVLTF.

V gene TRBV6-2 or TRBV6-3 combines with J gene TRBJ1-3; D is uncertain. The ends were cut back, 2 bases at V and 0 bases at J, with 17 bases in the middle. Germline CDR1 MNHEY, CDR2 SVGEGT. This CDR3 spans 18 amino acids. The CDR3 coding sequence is TGTGCCAGCAGTTACCAGTATGGGAGGTCCCTCTCTGGAAACACCATATATTTT. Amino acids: CASSYQYGRSLSGNTIYF.

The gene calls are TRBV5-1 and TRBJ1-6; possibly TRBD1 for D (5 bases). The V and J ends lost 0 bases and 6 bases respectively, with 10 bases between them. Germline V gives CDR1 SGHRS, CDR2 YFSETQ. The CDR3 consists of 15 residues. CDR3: CASSLDRPLNSPLHF. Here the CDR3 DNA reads TGCGCCAGCAGCTTGGACAGGCCCCTTAATTCACCCCTCCACTTT.

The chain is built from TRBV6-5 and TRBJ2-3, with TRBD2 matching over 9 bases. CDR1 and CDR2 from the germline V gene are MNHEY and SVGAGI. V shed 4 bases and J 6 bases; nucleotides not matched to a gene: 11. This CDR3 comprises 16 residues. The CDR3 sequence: CASSSAGLAGMDTQYF. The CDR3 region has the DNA TGTGCCAGCAGTTCCGCGGGACTAGCAGGAATGGATACGCAGTATTTT.

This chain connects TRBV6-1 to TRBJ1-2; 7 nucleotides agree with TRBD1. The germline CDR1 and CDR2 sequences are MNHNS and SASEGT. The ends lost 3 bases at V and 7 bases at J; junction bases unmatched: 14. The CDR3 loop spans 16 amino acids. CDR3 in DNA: TGTGCCAGCAGTGACCTTTCCCGGGACAGTAGACTTGGCTACACCTTC. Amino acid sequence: CASSDLSRDSRLGYTF.

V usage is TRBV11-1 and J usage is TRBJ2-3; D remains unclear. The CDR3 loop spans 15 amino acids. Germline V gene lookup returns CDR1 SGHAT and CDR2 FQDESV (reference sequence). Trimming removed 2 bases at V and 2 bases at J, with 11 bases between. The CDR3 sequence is CASSLRIRFTDTQYF. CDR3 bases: TGTGCCAGCAGCTTAAGGATCAGGTTCACAGATACGCAGTATTTT.

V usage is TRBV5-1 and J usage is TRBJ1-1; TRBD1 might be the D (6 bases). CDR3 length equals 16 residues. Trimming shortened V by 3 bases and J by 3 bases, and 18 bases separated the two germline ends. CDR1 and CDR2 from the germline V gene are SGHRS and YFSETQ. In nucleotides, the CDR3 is TGCGCCAGCAGCTCGACGGCAGGGGCGGGGGACACTGAAGCTTTCTTT. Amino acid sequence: CASSSTAGAGDTEAFF.

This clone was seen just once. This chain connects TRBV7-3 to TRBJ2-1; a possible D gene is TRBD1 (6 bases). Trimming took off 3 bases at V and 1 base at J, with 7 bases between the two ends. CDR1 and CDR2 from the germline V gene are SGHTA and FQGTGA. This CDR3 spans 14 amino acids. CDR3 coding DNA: TGTGCCAGCAGCTTGAGGGGGTCCTACAATGAGCAGTTCTTC. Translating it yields CASSLRGSYNEQFF.

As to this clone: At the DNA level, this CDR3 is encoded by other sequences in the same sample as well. This chain's CDR3 is CASSISGNQPQHF. DNA for the CDR3: TGTGCCAGTAGTATTTCCGGCAATCAGCCCCAGCATTTT. This chain links TRBV19 with TRBJ1-5; D gene uncertain. From germline, CDR1 is LNHDA and CDR2 SQIVND (reference sequence). This CDR3 is built from 13 residues. Trimming removed 3 bases from V and 2 bases from J, with 5 bases in between.

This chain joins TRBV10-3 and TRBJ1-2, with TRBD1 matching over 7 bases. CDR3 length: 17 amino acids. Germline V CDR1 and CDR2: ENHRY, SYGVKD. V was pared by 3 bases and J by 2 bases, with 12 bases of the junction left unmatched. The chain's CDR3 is CAISETTGRTDNYGYTF. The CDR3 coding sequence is TGTGCCATCAGTGAAACGACAGGGCGAACTGACAACTATGGCTACACCTTC.

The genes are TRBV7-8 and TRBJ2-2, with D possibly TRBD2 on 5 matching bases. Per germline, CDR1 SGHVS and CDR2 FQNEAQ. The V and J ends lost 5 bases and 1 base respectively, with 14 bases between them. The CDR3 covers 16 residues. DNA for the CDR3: TGTGCCAGCAGCCCCCGAAACGCGGGGAACACCGGGGAGCTGTTTTTT. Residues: CASSPRNAGNTGELFF.

The CDR3 region is CASSSDSRTDTQYF. The CDR3 coding sequence is TGCGCCAGCAGCTCGGACAGCCGCACAGATACGCAGTATTTT. The chain has TRBV5-1 and TRBJ2-3; weak D call: TRBD1 (6 bases). The CDR3 sequence is 14 residues long. Looked up from germline, CDR1 is SGHRS and CDR2 is YFSETQ. V gave up 3 bases and J gave up 1 base, with 9 bases separating them.